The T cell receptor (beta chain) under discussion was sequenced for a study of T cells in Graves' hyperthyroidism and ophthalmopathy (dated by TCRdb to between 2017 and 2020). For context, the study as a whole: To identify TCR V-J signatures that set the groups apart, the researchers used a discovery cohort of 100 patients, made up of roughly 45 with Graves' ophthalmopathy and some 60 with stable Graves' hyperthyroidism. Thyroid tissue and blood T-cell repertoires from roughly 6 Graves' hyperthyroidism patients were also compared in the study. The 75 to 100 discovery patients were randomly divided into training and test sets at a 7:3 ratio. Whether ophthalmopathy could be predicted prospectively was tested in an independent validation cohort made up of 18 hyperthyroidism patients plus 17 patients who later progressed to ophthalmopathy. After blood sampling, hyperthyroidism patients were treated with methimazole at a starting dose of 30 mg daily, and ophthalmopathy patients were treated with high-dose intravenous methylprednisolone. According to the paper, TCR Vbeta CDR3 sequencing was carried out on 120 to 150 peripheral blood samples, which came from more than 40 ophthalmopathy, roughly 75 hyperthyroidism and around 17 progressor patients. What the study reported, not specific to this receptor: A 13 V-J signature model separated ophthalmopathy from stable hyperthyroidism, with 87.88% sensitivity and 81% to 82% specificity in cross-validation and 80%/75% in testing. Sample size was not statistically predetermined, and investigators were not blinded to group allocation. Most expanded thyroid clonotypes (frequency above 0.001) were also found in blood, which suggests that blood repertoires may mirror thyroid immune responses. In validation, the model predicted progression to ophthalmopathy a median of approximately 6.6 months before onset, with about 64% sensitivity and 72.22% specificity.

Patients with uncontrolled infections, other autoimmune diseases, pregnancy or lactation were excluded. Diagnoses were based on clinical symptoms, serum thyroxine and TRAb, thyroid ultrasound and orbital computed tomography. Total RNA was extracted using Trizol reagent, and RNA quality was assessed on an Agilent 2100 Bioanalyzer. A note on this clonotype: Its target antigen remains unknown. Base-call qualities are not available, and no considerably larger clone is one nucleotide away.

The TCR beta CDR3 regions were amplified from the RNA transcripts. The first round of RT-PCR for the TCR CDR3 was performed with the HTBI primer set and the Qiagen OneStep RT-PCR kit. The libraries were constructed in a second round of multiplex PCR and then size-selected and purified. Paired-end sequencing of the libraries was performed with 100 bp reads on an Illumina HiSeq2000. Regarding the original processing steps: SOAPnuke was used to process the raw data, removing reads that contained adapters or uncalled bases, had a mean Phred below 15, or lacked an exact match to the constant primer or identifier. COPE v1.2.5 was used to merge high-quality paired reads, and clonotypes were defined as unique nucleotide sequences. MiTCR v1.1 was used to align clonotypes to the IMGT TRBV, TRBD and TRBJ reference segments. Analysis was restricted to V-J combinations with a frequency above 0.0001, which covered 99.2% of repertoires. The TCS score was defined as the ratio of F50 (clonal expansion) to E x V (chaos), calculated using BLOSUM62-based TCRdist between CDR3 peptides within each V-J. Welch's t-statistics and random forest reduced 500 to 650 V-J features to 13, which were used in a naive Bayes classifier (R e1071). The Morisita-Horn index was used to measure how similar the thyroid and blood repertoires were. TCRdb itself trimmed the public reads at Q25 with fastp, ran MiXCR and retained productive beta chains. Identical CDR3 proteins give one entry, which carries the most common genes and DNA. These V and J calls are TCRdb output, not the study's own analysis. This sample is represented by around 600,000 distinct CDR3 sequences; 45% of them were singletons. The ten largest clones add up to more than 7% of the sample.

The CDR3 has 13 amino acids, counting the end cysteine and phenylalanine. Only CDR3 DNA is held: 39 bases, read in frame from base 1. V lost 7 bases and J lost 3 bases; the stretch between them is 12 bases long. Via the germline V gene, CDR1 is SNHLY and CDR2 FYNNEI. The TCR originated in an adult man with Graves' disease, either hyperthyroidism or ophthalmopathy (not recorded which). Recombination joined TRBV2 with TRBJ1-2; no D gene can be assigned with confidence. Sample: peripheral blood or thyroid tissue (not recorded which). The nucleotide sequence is TGTGCCAGCACCTTGACGGACTACTATGGCTACACCTTC. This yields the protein CASTLTDYYGYTF.